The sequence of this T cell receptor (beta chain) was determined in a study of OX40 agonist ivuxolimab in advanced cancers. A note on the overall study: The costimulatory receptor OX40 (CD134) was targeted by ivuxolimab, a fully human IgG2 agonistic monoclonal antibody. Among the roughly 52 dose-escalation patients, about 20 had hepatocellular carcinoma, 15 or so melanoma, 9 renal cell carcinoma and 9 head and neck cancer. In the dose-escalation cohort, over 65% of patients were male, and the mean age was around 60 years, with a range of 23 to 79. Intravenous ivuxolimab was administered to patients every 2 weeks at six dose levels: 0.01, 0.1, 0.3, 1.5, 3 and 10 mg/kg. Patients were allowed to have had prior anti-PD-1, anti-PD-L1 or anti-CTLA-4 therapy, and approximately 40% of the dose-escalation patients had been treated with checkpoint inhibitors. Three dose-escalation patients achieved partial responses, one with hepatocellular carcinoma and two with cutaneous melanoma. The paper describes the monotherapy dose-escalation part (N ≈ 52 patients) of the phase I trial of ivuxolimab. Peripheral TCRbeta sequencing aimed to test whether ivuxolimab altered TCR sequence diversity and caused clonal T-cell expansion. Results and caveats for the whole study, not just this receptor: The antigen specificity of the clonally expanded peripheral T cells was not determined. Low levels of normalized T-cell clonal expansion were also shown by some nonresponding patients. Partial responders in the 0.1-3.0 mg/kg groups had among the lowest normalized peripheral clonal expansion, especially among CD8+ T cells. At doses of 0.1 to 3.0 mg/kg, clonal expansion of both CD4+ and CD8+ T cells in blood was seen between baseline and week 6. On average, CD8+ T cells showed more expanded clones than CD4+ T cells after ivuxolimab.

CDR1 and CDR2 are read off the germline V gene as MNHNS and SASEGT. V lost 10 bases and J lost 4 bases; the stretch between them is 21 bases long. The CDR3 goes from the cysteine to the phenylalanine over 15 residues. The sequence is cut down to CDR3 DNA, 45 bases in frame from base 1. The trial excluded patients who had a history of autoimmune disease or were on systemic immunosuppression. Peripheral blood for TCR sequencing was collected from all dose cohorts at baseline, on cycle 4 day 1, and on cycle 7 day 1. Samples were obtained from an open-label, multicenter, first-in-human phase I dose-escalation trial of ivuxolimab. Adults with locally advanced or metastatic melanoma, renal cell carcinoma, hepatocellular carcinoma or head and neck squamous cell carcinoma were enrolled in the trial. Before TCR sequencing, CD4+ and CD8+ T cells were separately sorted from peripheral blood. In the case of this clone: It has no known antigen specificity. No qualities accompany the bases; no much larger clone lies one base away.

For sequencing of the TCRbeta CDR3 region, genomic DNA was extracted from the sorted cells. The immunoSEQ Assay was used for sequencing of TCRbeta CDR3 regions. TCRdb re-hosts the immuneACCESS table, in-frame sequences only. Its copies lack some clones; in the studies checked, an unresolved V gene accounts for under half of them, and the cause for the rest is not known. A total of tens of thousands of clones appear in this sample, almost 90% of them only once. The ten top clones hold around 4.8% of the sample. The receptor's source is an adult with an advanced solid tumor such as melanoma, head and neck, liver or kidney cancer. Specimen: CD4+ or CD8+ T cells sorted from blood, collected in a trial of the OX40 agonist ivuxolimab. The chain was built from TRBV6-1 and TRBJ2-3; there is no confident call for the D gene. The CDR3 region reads CAILTGVFSSDTQYF. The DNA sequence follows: TGTGCCATACTGACTGGTGTTTTTTCGTCAGATACGCAGTATTTT.